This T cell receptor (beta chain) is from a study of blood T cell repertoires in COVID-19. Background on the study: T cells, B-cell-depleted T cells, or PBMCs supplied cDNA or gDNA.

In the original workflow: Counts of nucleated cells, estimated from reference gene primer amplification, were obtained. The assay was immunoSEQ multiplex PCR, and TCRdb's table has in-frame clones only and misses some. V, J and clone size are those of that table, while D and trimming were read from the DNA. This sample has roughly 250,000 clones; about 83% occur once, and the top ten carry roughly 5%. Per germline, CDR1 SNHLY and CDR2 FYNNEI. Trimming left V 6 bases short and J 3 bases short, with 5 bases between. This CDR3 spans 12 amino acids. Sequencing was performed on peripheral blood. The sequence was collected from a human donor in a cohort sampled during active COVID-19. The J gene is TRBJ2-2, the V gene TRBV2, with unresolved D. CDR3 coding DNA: TGTGCCAGCAGACCGGACACCGGGGAGCTGTTTTTT. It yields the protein CASRPDTGELFF.